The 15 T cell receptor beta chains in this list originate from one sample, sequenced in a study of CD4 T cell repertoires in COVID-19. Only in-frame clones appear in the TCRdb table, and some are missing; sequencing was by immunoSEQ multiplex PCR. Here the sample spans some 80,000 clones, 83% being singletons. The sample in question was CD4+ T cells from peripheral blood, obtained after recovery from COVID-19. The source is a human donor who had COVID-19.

Here the CDR3 reads CASSFGGKETQYF. The CDR3 bases are TGTGCCAGCAGCTTTGGGGGGAAAGAGACCCAGTACTTC. V and J are TRBV5-5 and TRBJ2-5; maybe TRBD2 (6 bases). CDR1 SGHKS and CDR2 YYEKEE come from the germline V gene (reference sequence). Trimming removed 2 bases at V and 3 bases at J, with 8 bases between. This CDR3 comprises 13 residues. The full variable domain, rest sourced from reference TRBV5-5 and TRBJ2-5, is DAGVTQSPTHLIKTRGQQVTLRCSPISGHKSVSWYQQVLGQGPQFIFQYYEKEERGRGNFPDRFSARQFPNYSSELNVNALLLGDSALYLCASSFGGKETQYFGPGTRLLVL.

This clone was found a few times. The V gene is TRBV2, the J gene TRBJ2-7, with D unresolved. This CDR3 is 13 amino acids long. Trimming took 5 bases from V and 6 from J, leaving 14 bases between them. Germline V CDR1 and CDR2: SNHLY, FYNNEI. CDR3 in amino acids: CASSKPLESEQYF. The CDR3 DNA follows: TGTGCCAGCAGTAAGCCTCTTGAGTCCGAGCAGTACTTC.

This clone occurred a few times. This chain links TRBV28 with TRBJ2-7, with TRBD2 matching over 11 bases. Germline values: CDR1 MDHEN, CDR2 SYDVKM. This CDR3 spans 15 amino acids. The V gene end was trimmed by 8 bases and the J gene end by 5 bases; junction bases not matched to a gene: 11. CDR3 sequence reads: CASRTTSGSTHEQYF. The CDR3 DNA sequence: TGTGCCAGCCGAACCACTAGCGGGAGTACCCACGAGCAGTACTTC. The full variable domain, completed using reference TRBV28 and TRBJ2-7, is DVKVTQSSRYLVKRTGEKVFLECVQDMDHENMFWYRQDPGLGLRLIYFSYDVKMKEKGDIPEGYSVSREKKERFSLILESASTNQTSMYLCASRTTSGSTHEQYFGPGTRLTVT.

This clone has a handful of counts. The chain's CDR3 is CASSPWGGVPSEQYF. CDR3 nucleotide sequence: TGTGCCAGTAGTCCTTGGGGTGGGGTCCCCAGCGAGCAGTACTTC. V and J are TRBV19 and TRBJ2-7; D unresolved. V dropped 5 bases and J dropped 6 bases, with 20 bases sitting between them. This CDR3 is 15 amino acids long. Germline V lookup: CDR1 LNHDA, CDR2 SQIVND (reference sequence). The variable domain in full, with the rest retrieved from reference TRBV19 and TRBJ2-7, is DGGITQSPKYLFRKEGQNVTLSCEQNLNHDAMYWYRQDPGQGLRLIYYSQIVNDFQKGDIAEGYSVSREKKESFPLTVTSAQKNPTAFYLCASSPWGGVPSEQYFGPGTRLTVT.

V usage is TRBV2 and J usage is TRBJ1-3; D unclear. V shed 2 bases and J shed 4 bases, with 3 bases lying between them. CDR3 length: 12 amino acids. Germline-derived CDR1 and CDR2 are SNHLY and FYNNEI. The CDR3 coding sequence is TGTGCCAGCAGTGAACTGGGAAACACCATATATTTT. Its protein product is CASSELGNTIYF.

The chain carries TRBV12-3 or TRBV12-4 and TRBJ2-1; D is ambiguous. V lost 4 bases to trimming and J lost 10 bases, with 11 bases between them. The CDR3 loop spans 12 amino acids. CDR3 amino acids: CASSWVRREQFF. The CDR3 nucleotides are TGTGCCAGCAGTTGGGTACGGCGGGAGCAGTTCTTC.

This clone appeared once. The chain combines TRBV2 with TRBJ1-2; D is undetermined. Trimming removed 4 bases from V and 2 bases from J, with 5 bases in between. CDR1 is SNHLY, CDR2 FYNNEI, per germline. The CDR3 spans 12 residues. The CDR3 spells CASSGENYGYTF. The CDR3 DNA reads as TGTGCCAGCAGTGGGGAAAACTATGGCTACACCTTC.

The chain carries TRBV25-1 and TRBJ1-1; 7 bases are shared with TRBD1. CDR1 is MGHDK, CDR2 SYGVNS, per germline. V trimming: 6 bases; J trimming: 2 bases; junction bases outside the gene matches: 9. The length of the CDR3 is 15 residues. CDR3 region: CASSPGTAINTEAFF. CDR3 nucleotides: TGTGCCAGCAGCCCCGGGACAGCGATTAACACTGAAGCTTTCTTT. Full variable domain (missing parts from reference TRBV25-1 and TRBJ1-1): EADIYQTPRYLVIGTGKKITLECSQTMGHDKMYWYQQDPGMELHLIHYSYGVNSTEKGDLSSESTVSRIRTEHFPLTLESARPSHTSQYLCASSPGTAINTEAFFGQGTRLTVV.

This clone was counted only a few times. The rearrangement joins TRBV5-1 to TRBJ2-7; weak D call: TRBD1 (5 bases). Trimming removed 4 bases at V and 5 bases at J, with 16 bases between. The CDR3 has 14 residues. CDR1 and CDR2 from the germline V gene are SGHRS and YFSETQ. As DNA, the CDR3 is TGCGCCAGCAGCCGCGCAGGGTCGCGAGACGAGCAGTACTTC. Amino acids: CASSRAGSRDEQYF.

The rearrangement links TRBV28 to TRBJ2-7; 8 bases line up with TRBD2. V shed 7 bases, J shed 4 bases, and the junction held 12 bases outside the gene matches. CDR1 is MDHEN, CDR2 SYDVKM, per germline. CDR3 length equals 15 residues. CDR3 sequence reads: CASIAGIAGRYEQYF. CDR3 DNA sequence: TGTGCCAGCATTGCGGGTATAGCGGGAAGATACGAGCAGTACTTC.

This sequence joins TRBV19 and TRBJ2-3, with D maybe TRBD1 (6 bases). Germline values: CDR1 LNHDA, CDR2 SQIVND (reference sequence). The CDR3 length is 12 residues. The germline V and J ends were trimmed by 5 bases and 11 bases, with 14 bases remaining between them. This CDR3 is CASSSTLGGQYF. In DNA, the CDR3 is TGTGCCAGTAGTTCGACGCTAGGGGGGCAGTATTTT.

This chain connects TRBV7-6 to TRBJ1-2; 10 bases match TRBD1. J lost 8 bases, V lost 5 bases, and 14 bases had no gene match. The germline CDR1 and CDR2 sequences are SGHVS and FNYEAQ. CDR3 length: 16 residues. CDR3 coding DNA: TGTGCCAGCAGCCCACGGACAGGGGGTGTGTATGTAGGCTACACCTTC. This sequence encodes CASSPRTGGVYVGYTF.

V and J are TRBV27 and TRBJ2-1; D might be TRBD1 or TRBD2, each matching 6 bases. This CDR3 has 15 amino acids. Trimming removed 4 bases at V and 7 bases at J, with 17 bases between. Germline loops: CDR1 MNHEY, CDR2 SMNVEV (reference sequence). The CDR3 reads CASSSRQGTQNEQFF. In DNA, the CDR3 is TGTGCCAGCAGTTCCCGGCAGGGGACTCAGAATGAGCAGTTCTTC.

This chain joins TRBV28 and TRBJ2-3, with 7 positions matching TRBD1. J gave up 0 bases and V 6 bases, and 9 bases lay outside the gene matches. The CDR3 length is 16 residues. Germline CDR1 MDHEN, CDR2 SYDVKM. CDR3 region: CASRSPGGPSTDTQYF. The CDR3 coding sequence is TGTGCCAGCAGATCTCCAGGGGGACCTAGCACAGATACGCAGTATTTT.

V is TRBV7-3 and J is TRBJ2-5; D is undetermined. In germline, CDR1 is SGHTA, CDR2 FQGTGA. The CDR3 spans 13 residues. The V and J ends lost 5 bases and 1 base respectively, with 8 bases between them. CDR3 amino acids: CASSVGSQETQYF. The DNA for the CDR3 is TGTGCCAGCAGCGTTGGCAGCCAAGAGACCCAGTACTTC. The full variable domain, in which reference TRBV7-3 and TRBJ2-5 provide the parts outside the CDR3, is GAGVSQTPSNKVTEKGKYVELRCDPISGHTALYWYRQSLGQGPEFLIYFQGTGAADDSGLPNDRFFAVRPEGSVSTLKIQRTERGDSAVYLCASSVGSQETQYFGPGTRLLVL.